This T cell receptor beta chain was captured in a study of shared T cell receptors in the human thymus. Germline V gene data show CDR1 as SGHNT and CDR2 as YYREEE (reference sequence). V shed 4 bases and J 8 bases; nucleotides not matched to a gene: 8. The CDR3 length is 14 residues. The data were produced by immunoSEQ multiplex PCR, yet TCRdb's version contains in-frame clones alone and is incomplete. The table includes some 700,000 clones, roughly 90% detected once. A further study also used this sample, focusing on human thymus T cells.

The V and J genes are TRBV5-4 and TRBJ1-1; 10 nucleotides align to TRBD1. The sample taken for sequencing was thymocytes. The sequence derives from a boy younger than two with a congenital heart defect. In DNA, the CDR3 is TGTGCCAGCAGCGGTGGACAGGGGGGAGACGAAGCTTTCTTT. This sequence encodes CASSGGQGGDEAFF.